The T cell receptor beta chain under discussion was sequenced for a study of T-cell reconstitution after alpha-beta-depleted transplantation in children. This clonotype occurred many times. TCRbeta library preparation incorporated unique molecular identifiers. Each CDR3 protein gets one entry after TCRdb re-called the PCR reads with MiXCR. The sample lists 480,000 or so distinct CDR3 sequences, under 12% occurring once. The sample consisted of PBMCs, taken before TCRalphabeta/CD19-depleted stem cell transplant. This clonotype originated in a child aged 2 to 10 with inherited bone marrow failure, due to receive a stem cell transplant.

Here the CDR3 DNA reads TGTGCCAAAGGGGGCAGGGAAAGATCACCCCTCCACTTT. Translating gives CAKGGRERSPLHF. This chain uses TRBV12-3 or TRBV12-4 with TRBJ1-6, with 7 bases aligning to TRBD1. The CDR3 loop spans 13 amino acids. The junction had 10 bases not matched to a gene; V was cut back by 10 bases and J by 10 bases.